This TCR beta chain was found in a study of T cells in Graves' hyperthyroidism and ophthalmopathy. This clonotype occurred a few times. CDR1 and CDR2 (germline): LNHDA, SQIVND (reference sequence). The CDR3 is 16 amino acids. V shed 4 bases and J shed 3 bases, with 17 bases lying between them. Amplified TCR beta CDR3 regions derived from RNA transcripts. The study used the HTBI primer set for a first-round RT-PCR of the TCR CDR3. TCRdb recomputed calls from the multiplex PCR reads with MiXCR, one row per CDR3 protein. The sample lists about 420,000 distinct CDR3 sequences; 15% to 18% were seen once. For Graves' hyperthyroidism to be stable, ophthalmopathy could not progress within 18 months.

The receptor's source is a woman under 30 with Graves' hyperthyroidism. V is TRBV19 and J is TRBJ2-3; tentatively, D is TRBD2 (6 bases). The sample consisted of blood. The CDR3 sequence: CASSTPRWGVTDTQYF. In DNA, the CDR3 is TGTGCCAGTAGTACCCCCCGGTGGGGGGTAACAGATACGCAGTATTTT.